This T cell receptor (beta chain) was sequenced during a study of T cell changes during pregnancy in multiple sclerosis. Repertoires were generated with immunoSEQ multiplex PCR, while TCRdb's copy carries only in-frame clones and drops some. This sample has roughly 120,000 clones, with 90% to 95% found just once. The sequence came from a female donor with multiple sclerosis, enrolled in a pregnancy study. The sample here was peripheral blood, taken before pregnancy.

CDR3 in amino acids: CASSLSPGTGANTGELFF. The CDR3 DNA reads TGTGCCAGCAGTTTATCCCCCGGGACAGGGGCGAACACCGGGGAGCTGTTTTTT. The chain couples TRBV27 to TRBJ2-2, with 10 bases aligning to TRBD1. V dropped 0 bases and J dropped 0; count of bases not matched to a gene: 4. The germline CDR1 and CDR2 sequences are MNHEY and SMNVEV (reference sequence). The CDR3 extends over 18 amino acids.